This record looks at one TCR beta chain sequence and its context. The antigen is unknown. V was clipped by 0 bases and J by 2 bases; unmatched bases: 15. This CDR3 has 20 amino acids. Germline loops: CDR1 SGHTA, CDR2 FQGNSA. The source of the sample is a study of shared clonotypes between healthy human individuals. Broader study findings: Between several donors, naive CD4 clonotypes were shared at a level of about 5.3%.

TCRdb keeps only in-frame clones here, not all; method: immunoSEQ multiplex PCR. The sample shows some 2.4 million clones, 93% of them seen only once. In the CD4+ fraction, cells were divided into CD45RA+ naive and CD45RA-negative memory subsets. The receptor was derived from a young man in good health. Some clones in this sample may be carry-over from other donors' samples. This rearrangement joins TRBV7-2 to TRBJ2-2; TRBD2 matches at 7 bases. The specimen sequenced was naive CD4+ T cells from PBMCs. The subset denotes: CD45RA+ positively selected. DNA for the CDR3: TGTGCCAGCAGCTTAGCAACAACAGGATTAGCGGGCTTAAACACCGGGGAGCTGTTTTTT. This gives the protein CASSLATTGLAGLNTGELFF. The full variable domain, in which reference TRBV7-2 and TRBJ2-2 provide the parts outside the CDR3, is GAGVSQSPSNKVTEKGKDVELRCDPISGHTALYWYRQSLGQGLEFLIYFQGNSAPDKSGLPSDRFSAERTGGSVSTLTIQRTQQEDSAVYLCASSLATTGLAGLNTGELFFGEGSRLTVL.